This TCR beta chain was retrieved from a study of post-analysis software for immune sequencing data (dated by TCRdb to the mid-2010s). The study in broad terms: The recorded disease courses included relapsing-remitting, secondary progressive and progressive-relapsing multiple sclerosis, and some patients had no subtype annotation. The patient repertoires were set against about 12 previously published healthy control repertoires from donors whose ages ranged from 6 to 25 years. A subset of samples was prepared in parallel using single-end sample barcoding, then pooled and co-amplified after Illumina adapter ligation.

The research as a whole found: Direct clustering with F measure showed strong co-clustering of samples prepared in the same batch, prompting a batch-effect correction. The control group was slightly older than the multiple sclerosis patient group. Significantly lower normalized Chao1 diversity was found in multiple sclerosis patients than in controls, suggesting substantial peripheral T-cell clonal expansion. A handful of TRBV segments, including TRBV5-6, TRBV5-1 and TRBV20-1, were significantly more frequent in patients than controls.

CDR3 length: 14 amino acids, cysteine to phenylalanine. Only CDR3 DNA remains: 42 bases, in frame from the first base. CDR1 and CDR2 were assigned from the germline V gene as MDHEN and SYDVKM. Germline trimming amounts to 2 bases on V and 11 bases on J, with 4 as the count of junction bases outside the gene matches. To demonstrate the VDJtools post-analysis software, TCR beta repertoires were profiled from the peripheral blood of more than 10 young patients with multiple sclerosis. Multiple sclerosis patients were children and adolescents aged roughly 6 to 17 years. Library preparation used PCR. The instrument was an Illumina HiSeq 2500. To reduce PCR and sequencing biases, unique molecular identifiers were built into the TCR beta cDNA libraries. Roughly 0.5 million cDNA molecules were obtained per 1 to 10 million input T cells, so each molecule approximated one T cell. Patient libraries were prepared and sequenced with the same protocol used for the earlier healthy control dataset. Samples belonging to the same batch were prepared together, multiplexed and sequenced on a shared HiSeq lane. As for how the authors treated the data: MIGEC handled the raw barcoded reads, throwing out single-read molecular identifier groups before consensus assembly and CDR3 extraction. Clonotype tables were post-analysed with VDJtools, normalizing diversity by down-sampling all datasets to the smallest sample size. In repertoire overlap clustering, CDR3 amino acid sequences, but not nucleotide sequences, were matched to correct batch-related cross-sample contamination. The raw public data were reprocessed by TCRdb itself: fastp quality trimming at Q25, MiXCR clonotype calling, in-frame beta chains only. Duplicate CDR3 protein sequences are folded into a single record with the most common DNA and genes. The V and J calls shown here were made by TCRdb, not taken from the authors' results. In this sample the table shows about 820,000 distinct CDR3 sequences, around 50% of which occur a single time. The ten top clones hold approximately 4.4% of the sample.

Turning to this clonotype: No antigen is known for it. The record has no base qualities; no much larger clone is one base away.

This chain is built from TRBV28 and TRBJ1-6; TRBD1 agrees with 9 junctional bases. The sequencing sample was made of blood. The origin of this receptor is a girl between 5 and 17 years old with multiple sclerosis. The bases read TGTGCCAGCAGTTTAGGACAGGGGATCCCACCCCTCCACTTT. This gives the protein CASSLGQGIPPLHF.